This T cell receptor beta chain was captured by sequencing in a study of cytomegalovirus exposure and HLA in healthy donors. PCR was performed using 60 Vbeta and 13 Jbeta primers. Clones were read by immunoSEQ multiplex PCR, and TCRdb kept only the in-frame ones, dropping some. This sample has 90,000 to 120,000 clones, with roughly 70% found just once. The V end lost 0 bases, the J end lost 8 bases, and 16 bases lay between the germline ends. CDR3 length: 14 residues. CDR1 is GTSNPN, CDR2 SVGIG, per germline (reference sequence). This receptor was identified in a woman aged 35 to 49 in good health and CMV-seropositive. The sequenced sample was PBMCs. This chain connects TRBV30 to TRBJ1-2; weak D call: TRBD1 (5 bases). The CDR3 loop reads CAWSVRGFMGGYTF. The CDR3 DNA follows: TGTGCCTGGAGTGTTCGGGGGTTTATGGGGGGCTACACCTTC.